Below are 9 T cell receptor beta chains sequenced from a single sample in a study of T cell responses to AZD1222 COVID-19 vaccine. The protocol was immunoSEQ multiplex PCR, while the TCRdb copy is restricted to in-frame clones and leaves out a portion. The sample records some 40,000 clones, 80% being singletons. The material sequenced was peripheral blood, taken 28 days after the second dose of the MenACWY control vaccine. These receptors all stem from an adult who received the MenACWY meningococcal vaccine as a control.

This clone was observed at least ten times. The chain has TRBV13 and TRBJ2-7, with a possible D match to TRBD2 (7 bases). V lost 3 bases to trimming and J lost 2 bases, with 14 bases between them. CDR1 PRHDT and CDR2 FYEKMQ come from the germline V gene (reference sequence). This CDR3 region has 15 residues. The CDR3 here is CASSLGRGATYEQYV. Written as DNA, the CDR3 is TGTGCCAGCAGCTTGGGACGGGGGGCAACCTACGAGCAGTACGTC.

V usage is TRBV3-1 (or the pseudogene TRBV3-2) and J usage is TRBJ2-3; TRBD2 agrees at 8 bases. Germline-derived CDR1 and CDR2 are LGHDT and YNNKEL (reference sequence). There are 17 residues in the CDR3. Trimming removed 3 bases from V and 5 bases from J; junction bases left unmatched: 13. The CDR3: CASSQVGTSAPGDTQYF. As DNA, the CDR3 is TGTGCCAGCAGCCAGGTCGGGACTAGTGCCCCTGGAGATACGCAGTATTTT.

The V and J genes are TRBV12-3 or TRBV12-4 and TRBJ1-4; 7 bases map to TRBD1. This CDR3 is 13 amino acids long. V lost 3 bases, J lost 8 bases, and 3 bases stayed unmatched. The CDR3 here is CASSFGTVEKLFF. CDR3 bases: TGTGCCAGCAGTTTCGGGACAGTGGAAAAACTGTTTTTT.

The rearrangement uses TRBV15 and TRBJ1-2; D not resolved. CDR3 length equals 14 residues. The V end lost 7 bases, the J end lost 3 bases, and 15 bases lay between the germline ends. The germline CDR1 and CDR2 sequences are LNHNV and YYDKDF (reference sequence). DNA of the CDR3: TGTGCCACCAACTTACCGGGTATGGACTATGGCTACACCTTC. This gives the protein CATNLPGMDYGYTF.

With respect to this clone: The same CDR3 is also encoded by other DNA sequences in this sample. V usage is TRBV6-6 and J usage is TRBJ2-1; 9 bases match TRBD1. Germline CDR1 MNHNY, CDR2 SVGAGI (reference sequence). CDR3 length equals 15 residues. After removal of 0 bases from V and 6 bases from J, the junction contained 3 bases not matched to a gene. The CDR3 is CASSYSETGGNEQFF. The CDR3 DNA reads as TGTGCCAGCAGTTACTCTGAGACAGGGGGCAATGAGCAGTTCTTC.

V and J are TRBV5-5 and TRBJ1-2; D ambiguous. V gave up 0 bases and J gave up 1 base, with 7 bases separating them. Germline V gene lookup returns CDR1 SGHKS and CDR2 YYEKEE (reference sequence). This CDR3 contains 14 residues. CDR3 nucleotide sequence: TGTGCCAGCAGCTTGGTCGGCAGTAACTATGGCTACACCTTC. Protein sequence: CASSLVGSNYGYTF.

V and J are TRBV7-2 and TRBJ2-2, with D perhaps matching TRBD2 (6 bases). CDR1 is SGHTA and CDR2 is FQGNSA in the germline V gene. The V and J ends lost 1 base and 6 bases respectively, with 12 bases between them. The CDR3 spans 15 residues. The CDR3 nucleotides read TGTGCCAGCAGCTTAGACGGAGGGGCAGCCGGGGAGCTGTTTTTT. Protein: CASSLDGGAAGELFF.

The chain has TRBV2 and TRBJ1-4; no reliable D call. The CDR3 has 14 residues. Trimming shortened V by 4 bases and J by 6 bases, and 12 bases separated the two germline ends. Germline V gives CDR1 SNHLY, CDR2 FYNNEI. The CDR3 DNA follows: TGTGCCAGCAGTGGTGGGGTAAGGGATGAAAAACTGTTTTTT. Protein: CASSGGVRDEKLFF. Full variable domain (outside the CDR3, taken from reference TRBV2 and TRBJ1-4): EPEVTQTPSHQVTQMGQEVILRCVPISNHLYFYWYRQILGQKVEFLVSFYNNEISEKSEIFDDQFSVERPDGSNFTLKIRSTKLEDSAMYFCASSGGVRDEKLFFGSGTQLSVL.

This rearrangement joins TRBV3-1 (or the pseudogene TRBV3-2) to TRBJ2-7; perhaps TRBD2 as D (6 bases). Germline V gene data show CDR1 as LGHDT and CDR2 as YNNKEL (reference sequence). Deletions cut 4 bases from V and 5 bases from J, with 18 bases between. The CDR3 has 15 amino acids. CDR3 DNA: TGTGCCAGCAGCCGAGTTGGGCCCCGGGGGAACGAGCAGTACTTC. Residues: CASSRVGPRGNEQYF.